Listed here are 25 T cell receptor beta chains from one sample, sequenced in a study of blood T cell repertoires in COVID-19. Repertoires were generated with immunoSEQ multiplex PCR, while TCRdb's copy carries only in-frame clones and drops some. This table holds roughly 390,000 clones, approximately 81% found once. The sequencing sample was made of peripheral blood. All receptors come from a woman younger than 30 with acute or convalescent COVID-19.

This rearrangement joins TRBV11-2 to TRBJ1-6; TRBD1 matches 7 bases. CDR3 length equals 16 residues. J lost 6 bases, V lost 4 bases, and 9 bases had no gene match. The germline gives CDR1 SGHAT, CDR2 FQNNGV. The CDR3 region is CASSSVTGAANSPLHF. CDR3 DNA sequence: TGTGCCAGCAGCTCCGTTACAGGGGCGGCTAATTCACCCCTCCACTTT.

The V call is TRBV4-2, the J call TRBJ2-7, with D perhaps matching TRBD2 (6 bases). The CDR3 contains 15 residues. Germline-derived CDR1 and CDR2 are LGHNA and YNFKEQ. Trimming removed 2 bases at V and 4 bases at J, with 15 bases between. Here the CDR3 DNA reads TGTGCCAGCAGCCAATCACGGGGGTCTCCGTACGAGCAGTACTTC. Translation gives CASSQSRGSPYEQYF.

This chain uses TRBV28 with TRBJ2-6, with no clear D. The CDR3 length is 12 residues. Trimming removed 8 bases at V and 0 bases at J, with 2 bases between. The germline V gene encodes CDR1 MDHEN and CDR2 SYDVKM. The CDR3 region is CASLSGANVLTF. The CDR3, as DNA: TGTGCCAGCCTCTCTGGGGCCAACGTCCTGACTTTC.

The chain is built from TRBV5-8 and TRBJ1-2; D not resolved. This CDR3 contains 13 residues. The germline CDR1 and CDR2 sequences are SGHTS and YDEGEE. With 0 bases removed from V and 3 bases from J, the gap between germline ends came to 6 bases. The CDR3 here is CASSLDNDYGYTF. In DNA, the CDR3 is TGTGCCAGCAGCTTGGACAACGACTATGGCTACACCTTC. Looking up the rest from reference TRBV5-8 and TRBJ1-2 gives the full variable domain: EAGVTQSPTHLIKTRGQQATLRCSPISGHTSVYWYQQALGLGLQFLLWYDEGEERNRGNFPPRFSGRQFPNYSSELNVNALELEDSALYLCASSLDNDYGYTFGSGTRLTVV.

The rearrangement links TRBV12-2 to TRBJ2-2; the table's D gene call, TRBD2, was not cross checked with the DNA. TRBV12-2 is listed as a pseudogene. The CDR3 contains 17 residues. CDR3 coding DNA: TGTGCAAGTCGCTTAGCGCGGAGCGGATCGAACACCGGGGAGCTGTTTTTT. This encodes CASRLARSGSNTGELFF.

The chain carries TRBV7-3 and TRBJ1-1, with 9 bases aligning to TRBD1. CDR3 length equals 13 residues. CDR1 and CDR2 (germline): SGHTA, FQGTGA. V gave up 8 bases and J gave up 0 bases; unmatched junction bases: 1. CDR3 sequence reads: CASGTGMNTEAFF. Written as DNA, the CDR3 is TGTGCCAGCGGGACAGGGATGAACACTGAAGCTTTCTTT.

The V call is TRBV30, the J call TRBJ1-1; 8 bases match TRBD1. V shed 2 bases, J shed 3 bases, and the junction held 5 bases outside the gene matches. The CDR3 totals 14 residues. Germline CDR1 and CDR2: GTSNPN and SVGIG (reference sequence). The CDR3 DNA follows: TGTGCCTGGAGTTCCGGACAGGGTGACACTGAAGCTTTCTTT. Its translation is CAWSSGQGDTEAFF.

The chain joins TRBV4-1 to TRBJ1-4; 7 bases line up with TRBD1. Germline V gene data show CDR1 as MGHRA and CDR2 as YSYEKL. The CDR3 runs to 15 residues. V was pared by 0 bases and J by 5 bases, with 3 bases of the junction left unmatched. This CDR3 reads CASSQDPGGNEKLFF. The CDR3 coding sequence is TGCGCCAGCAGCCAAGACCCAGGGGGAAATGAAAAACTGTTTTTT.

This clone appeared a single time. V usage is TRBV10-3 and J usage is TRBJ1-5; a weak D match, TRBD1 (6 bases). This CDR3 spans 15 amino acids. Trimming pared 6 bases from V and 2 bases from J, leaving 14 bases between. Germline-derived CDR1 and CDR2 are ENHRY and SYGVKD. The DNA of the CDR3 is TGTGCCATCAGCTCAGGGGTCGTCGGCAATCAGCCCCAGCATTTT. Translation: CAISSGVVGNQPQHF.

CDR3 bases: TGCGCCAGCAGCCAAGAGAACAGGGGTCCGGATCAGCCCCAGCATTTT. It translates to CASSQENRGPDQPQHF. The V and J genes are TRBV4-1 and TRBJ1-5; 7 bases are shared with TRBD1. J was trimmed by 5 bases and V by 0 bases; bases with no gene match: 7. Per the germline V gene, CDR1 is MGHRA and CDR2 is YSYEKL. The CDR3 is made up of 16 amino acids.

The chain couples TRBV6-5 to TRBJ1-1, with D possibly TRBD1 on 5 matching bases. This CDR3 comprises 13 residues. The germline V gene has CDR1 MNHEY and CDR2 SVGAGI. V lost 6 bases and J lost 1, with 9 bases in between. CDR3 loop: CASRRQGNTEAFF. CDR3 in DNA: TGTGCCAGCAGGCGCCAGGGGAACACTGAAGCTTTCTTT.

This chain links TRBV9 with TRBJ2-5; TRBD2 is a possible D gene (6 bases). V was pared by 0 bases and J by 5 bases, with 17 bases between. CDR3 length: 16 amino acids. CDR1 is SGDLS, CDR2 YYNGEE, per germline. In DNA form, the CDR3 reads TGTGCCAGCAGCGTAGGGCTGCTGGAGGGGCAGGAGACCCAGTACTTC. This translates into CASSVGLLEGQETQYF.

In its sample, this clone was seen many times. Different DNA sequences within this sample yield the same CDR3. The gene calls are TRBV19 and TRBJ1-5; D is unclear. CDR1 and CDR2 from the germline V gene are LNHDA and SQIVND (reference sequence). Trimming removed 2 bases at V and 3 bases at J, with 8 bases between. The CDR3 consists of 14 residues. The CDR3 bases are TGTGCCAGTAGTATACCCGGGGACAATCAGCCCCAGCATTTT. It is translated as CASSIPGDNQPQHF.

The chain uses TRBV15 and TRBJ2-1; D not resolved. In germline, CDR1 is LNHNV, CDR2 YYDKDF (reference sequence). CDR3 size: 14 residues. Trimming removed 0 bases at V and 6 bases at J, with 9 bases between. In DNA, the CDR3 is TGTGCCACCAGCAGAGATCGAGGCCCCAATGAGCAGTTCTTC. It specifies CATSRDRGPNEQFF.

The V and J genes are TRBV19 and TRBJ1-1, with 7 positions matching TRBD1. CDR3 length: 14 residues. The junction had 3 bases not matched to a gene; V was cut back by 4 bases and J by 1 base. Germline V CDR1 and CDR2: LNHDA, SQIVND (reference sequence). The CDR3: CASSTRDRNTEAFF. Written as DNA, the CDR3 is TGTGCCAGTAGTACTCGGGACAGGAACACTGAAGCTTTCTTT.

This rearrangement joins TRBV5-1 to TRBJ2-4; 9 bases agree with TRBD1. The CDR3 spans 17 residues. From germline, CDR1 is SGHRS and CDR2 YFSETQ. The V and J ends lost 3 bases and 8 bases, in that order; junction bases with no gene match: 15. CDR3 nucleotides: TGCGCCAGCAGCTCGGGACAGGGACGCTTCTTAAGGGACATTCAGTACTTC. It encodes CASSSGQGRFLRDIQYF.

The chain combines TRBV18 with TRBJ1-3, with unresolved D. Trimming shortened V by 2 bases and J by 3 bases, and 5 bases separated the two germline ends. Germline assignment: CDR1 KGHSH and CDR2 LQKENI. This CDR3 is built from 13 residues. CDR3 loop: CASSPSHGNTIYF. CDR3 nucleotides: TGTGCCAGCTCACCAAGCCATGGAAACACCATATATTTT.

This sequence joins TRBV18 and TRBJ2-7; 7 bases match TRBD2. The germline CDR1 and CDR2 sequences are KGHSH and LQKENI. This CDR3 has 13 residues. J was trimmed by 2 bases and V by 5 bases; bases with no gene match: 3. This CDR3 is CASSTGTTYEQYF. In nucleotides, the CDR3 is TGTGCCAGCTCAACCGGGACTACCTACGAGCAGTACTTC.

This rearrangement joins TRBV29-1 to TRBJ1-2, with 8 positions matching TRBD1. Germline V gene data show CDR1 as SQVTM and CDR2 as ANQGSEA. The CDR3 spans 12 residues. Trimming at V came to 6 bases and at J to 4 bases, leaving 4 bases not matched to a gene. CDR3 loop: CSVVDRVYGYTF. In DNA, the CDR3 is TGCAGCGTGGTGGACAGGGTCTATGGCTACACCTTC.

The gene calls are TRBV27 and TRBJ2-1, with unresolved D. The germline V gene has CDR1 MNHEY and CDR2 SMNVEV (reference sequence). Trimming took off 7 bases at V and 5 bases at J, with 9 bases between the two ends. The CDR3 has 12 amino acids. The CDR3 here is CASMGEHNEQFF. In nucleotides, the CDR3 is TGTGCCAGCATGGGCGAGCACAATGAGCAGTTCTTC.

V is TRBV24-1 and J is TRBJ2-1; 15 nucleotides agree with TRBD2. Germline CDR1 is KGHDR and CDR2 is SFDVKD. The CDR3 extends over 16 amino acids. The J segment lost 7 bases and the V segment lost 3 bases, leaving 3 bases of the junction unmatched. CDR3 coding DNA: TGTGCCACCAGTGATGAGGGGACTAGCGGGAGGAATGAGCAGTTCTTC. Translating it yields CATSDEGTSGRNEQFF.

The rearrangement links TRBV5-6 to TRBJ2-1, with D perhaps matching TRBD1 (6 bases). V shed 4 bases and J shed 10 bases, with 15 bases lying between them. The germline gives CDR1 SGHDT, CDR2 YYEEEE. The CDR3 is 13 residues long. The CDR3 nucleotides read TGTGCCAGCAGCCCAGGGGTCGGGGTGGAGCAGTTCTTC. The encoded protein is CASSPGVGVEQFF.

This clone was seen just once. CDR3 in DNA: TGTGCCAGCAGCTCGCGCCCCGACAATGAGCAGTTCTTC. Protein: CASSSRPDNEQFF. This chain connects TRBV11-2 to TRBJ2-1; D unresolved. Trimming cost V 4 bases and J 5 bases, with 9 bases left between them. Germline CDR1 is SGHAT and CDR2 is FQNNGV. This CDR3 contains 13 residues.

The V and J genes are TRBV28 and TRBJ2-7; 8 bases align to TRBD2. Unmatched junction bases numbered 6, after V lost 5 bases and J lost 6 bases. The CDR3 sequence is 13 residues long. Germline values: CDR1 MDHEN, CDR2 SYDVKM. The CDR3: CASSPGLEVEQYF. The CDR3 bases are TGTGCCAGCAGTCCGGGACTAGAAGTCGAGCAGTACTTC.

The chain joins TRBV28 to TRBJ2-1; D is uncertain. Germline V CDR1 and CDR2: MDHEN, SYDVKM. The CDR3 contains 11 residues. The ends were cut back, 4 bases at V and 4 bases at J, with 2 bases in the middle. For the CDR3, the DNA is TGTGCCAGCAGTTCATACAATGAGCAGTTCTTC. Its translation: CASSSYNEQFF.